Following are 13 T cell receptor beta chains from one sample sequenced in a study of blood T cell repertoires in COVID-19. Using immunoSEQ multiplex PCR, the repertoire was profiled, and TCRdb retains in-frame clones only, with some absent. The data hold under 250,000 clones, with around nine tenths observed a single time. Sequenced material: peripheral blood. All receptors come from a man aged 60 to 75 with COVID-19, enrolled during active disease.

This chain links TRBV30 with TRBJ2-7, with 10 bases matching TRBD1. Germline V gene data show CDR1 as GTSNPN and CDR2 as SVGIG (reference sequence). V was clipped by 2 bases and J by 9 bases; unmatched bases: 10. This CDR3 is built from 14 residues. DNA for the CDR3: TGTGCCTGGAGTCCCTCCGGGACAGGGGCCACGCAGTACTTC. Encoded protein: CAWSPSGTGATQYF.

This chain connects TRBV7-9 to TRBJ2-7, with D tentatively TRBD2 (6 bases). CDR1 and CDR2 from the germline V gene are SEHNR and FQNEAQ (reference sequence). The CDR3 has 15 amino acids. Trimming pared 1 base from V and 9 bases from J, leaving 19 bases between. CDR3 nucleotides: TGTGCCAGCAGCTTAGTTGGTAGCGGAGCCGTCTGGCAGTACTTC. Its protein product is CASSLVGSGAVWQYF.

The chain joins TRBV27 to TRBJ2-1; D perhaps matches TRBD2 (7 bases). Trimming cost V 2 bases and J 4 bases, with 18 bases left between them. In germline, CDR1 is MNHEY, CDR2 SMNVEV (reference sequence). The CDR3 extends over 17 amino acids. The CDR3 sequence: CASSLIRGRGSYNEQFF. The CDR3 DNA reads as TGTGCCAGCAGTTTAATTCGGGGGAGGGGGTCTTACAATGAGCAGTTCTTC.

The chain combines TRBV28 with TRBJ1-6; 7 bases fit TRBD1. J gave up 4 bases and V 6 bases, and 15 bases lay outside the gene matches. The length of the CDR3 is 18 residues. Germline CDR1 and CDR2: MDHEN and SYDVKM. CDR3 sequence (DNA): TGTGCCAGCAGCAGTAGACAGGGAGGATTTCTTTATAATTCACCCCTCCACTTT. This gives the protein CASSSRQGGFLYNSPLHF.

The CDR3 sequence is CASSFRARDGYTF. The CDR3 DNA is TGTGCCAGCAGTTTCAGGGCCCGGGATGGCTACACCTTC. The chain carries TRBV6-5 and TRBJ1-2, with D perhaps TRBD1 (5 bases). Germline CDR1 is MNHEY and CDR2 is SVGAGI. This CDR3 is built from 13 residues. Between the trimmed V and J ends, which lost 4 bases and 6 bases, there was a span of 12 bases.

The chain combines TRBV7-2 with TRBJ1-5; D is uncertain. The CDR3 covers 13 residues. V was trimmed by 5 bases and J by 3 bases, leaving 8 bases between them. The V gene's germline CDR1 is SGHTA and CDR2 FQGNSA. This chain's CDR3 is CASSKTFNQPQHF. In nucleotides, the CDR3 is TGTGCCAGCAGCAAGACTTTCAATCAGCCCCAGCATTTT.

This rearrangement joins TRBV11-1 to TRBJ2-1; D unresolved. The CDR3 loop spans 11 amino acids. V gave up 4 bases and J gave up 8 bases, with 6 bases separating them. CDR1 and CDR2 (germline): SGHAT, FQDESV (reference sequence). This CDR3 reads CASSYYYEQFF. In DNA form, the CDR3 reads TGTGCCAGCAGCTATTACTATGAGCAGTTCTTC.

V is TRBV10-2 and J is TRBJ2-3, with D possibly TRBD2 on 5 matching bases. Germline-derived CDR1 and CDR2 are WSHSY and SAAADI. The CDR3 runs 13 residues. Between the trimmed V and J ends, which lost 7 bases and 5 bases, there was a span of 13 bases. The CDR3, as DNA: TGCGCCAGCACCCCCCCCGAGGGAGATACGCAGTATTTT. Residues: CASTPPEGDTQYF.

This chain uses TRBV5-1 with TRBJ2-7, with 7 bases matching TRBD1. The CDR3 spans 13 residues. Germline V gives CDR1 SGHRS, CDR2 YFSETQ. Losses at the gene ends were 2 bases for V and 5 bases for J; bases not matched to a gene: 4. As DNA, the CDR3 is TGCGCCAGCAGCTTATCGACAGGGAACGAGCAGTACTTC. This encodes CASSLSTGNEQYF. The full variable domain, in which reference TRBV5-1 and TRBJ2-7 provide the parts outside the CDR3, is KAGVTQTPRYLIKTRGQQVTLSCSPISGHRSVSWYQQTPGQGLQFLFEYFSETQRNKGNFPGRFSGRQFSNSRSEMNVSTLELGDSALYLCASSLSTGNEQYFGPGTRLTVT.

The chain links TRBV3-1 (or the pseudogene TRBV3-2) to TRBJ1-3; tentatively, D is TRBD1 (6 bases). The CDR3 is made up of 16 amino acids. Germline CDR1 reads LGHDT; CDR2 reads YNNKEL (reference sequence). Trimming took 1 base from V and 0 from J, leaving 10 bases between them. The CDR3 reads CASSQGGGASGNTIYF. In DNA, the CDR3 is TGTGCCAGCAGCCAAGGAGGGGGGGCCTCTGGAAACACCATATATTTT.

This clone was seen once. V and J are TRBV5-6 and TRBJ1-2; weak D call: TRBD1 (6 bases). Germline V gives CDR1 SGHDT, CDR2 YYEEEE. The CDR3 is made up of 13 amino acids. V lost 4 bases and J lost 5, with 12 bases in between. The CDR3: CASSILTGYGYTF. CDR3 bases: TGTGCCAGCAGCATACTTACAGGGTATGGCTACACCTTC.

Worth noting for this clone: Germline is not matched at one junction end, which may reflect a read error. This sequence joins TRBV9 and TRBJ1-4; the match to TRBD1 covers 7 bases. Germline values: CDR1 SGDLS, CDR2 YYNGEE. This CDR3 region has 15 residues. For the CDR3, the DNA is TGTGCCAGCAGCCTTACGGGACAGCCTAAAGAAAAACTGTTTTTT. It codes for CASSLTGQPKEKLFF.

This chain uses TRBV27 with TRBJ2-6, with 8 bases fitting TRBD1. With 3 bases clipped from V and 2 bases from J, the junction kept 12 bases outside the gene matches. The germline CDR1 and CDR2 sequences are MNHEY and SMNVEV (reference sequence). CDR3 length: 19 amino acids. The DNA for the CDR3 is TGTGCCAGCAGTTTCCAGGGGGCGATTTTTAGCGCTGGGGCCAACGTCCTGACTTTC. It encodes CASSFQGAIFSAGANVLTF.